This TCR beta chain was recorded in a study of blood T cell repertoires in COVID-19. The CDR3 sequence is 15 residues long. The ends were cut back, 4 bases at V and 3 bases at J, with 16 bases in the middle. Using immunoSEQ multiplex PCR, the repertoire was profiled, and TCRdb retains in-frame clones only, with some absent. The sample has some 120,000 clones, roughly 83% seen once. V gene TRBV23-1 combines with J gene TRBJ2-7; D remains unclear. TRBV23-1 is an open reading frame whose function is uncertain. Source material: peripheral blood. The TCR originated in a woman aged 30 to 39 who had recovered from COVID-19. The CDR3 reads CASSPYGPTVYEQYF. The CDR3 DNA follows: TGCGCCAGCAGTCCCTACGGTCCAACCGTCTACGAGCAGTACTTC.